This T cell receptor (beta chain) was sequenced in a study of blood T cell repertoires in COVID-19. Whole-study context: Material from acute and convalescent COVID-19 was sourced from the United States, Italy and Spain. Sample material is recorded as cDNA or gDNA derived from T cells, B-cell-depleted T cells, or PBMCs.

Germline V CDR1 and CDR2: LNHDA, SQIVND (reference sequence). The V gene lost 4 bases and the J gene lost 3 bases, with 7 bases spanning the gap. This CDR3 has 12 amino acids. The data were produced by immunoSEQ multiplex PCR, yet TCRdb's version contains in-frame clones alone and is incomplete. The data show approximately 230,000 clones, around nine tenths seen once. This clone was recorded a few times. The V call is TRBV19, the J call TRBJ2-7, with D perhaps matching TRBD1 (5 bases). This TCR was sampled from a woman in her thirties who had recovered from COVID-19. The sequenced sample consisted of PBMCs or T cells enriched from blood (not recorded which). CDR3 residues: CASSRDSYEQYF. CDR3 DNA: TGTGCCAGTAGTAGAGACAGCTACGAGCAGTACTTC.